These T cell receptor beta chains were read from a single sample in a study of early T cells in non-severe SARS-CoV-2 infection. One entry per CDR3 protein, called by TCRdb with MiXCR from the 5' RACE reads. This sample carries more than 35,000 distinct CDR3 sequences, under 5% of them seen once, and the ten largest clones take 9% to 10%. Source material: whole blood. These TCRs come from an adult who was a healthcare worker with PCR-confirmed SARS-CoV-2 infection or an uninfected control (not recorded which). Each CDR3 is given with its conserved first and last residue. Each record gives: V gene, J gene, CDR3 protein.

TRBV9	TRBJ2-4	CASSPGTGPNIQYF
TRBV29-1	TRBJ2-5	CSVAVQRPTQETQYF
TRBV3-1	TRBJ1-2	CASSHPPGQGNGYTF
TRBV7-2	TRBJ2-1	CASSMGLAGGNEQFF
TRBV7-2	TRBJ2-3	CASSLARTSGWTDTQYF
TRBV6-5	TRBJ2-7	CASSPGTGASKQYF
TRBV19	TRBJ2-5	CASTPRQGGGETQYF
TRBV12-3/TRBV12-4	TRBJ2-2	CASSFRDSATGELFF
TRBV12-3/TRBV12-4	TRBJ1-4	CASRGAAEKLFF
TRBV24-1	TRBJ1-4	CATSRQGPNEKLFF
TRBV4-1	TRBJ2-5	CASSPPGRTQETQYF
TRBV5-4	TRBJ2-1	CASSPGGSDEQFF